These 17 T cell receptor beta chains were all obtained from the same sample, sequenced in a study of CD8 T cell repertoires and HIV-1 epitope variants. TCRdb's table, derived via immunoSEQ multiplex PCR, lists solely in-frame clones and lacks some. The table includes some 5,000 clones, roughly 69% detected once. Their antigens remain unidentified. Sample: cultured CD8+ T cells derived from PBMCs. These receptors all come from a male donor with HIV.

V is TRBV4-3 and J is TRBJ2-1, with unresolved D. This CDR3 has 14 residues. CDR1 is LGHNA and CDR2 is YSLEER in the germline V gene. Trimming took 0 bases from V and 8 from J, leaving 11 bases between them. CDR3 amino acids: CASSQDFYEYEQFF. The CDR3 DNA sequence: TGCGCCAGCAGCCAAGATTTTTACGAATATGAGCAGTTCTTC.

This clone has just a few counts. The chain carries TRBV28 and TRBJ1-6, with 7 bases matching TRBD1. This CDR3 spans 14 amino acids. Germline V gene sequence: CDR1 MDHEN, CDR2 SYDVKM. V was pared by 6 bases and J by 10 bases, with 9 bases of the junction left unmatched. CDR3 in DNA: TGTGCCAGCAGGGATGGACAGGCGCGGTCACCCCTCCACTTT. This encodes CASRDGQARSPLHF. Complete variable domain (other parts from reference TRBV28 and TRBJ1-6): DVKVTQSSRYLVKRTGEKVFLECVQDMDHENMFWYRQDPGLGLRLIYFSYDVKMKEKGDIPEGYSVSREKKERFSLILESASTNQTSMYLCASRDGQARSPLHFGNGTRLTVT.

The genes are TRBV7-9 and TRBJ2-7, with D unclear. Germline CDR1 and CDR2: SEHNR and FQNEAQ (reference sequence). This CDR3 region has 15 residues. V gave up 1 base and J gave up 3 bases, with 13 bases separating them. In nucleotides, the CDR3 is TGTGCCAGCAGCTTAGGGGCAGCTTGGGGCTACGAGCAGTACTTC. It translates to CASSLGAAWGYEQYF.

The V and J genes are TRBV9 and TRBJ2-3; D is unclear. The CDR3 is 15 amino acids. V was pared by 0 bases and J by 1 base, with 9 bases between. Germline CDR1 SGDLS, CDR2 YYNGEE. The CDR3 sequence is CASSVAGSGTDTQYF. The CDR3 DNA is TGTGCCAGCAGCGTAGCCGGCAGCGGCACAGATACGCAGTATTTT.

This chain uses TRBV4-3 with TRBJ2-7; possibly TRBD1 for D (6 bases). The CDR3 totals 14 residues. The V gene lost 0 bases and the J gene lost 6 bases, with 12 bases spanning the gap. Germline CDR1 and CDR2: LGHNA and YSLEER. The CDR3 region is CASSQDRGESEQYF. The CDR3 DNA reads TGCGCCAGCAGCCAAGACAGGGGCGAATCCGAGCAGTACTTC.

The genes are TRBV6-1 and TRBJ1-2; weak D call: TRBD1 (6 bases). There are 15 residues in the CDR3. Trimming stripped 4 bases from V and 4 bases from J, with 16 bases between. Germline V gives CDR1 MNHNS, CDR2 SASEGT. The CDR3 spells CASSGSGVLVYGYTF. DNA of the CDR3: TGTGCCAGCAGTGGTTCAGGGGTTCTCGTCTATGGCTACACCTTC.

The J gene is TRBJ1-2, the V gene TRBV5-1, with D possibly TRBD1 on 5 matching bases. Trimming pared 0 bases from V and 2 bases from J, leaving 14 bases between. The CDR3 is made up of 16 amino acids. Germline V CDR1 and CDR2: SGHRS, YFSETQ. CDR3: CASSLERRGANYGYTF. The CDR3, as DNA: TGCGCCAGCAGCTTGGAAAGGAGGGGTGCGAACTATGGCTACACCTTC.

V usage is TRBV6-1 and J usage is TRBJ1-6; 7 bases are shared with TRBD1. V was clipped by 6 bases and J by 5 bases; unmatched bases: 4. Germline loops: CDR1 MNHNS, CDR2 SASEGT. The CDR3 is 14 amino acids. CDR3 region: CASSRDSNNSPLHF. As DNA, the CDR3 is TGTGCCAGCAGCAGGGACAGCAATAATTCACCCCTCCACTTT.

The V call is TRBV5-1, the J call TRBJ2-5, with 9 bases matching TRBD1. CDR3 length equals 14 residues. The V segment lost 2 bases and the J segment 4 bases; nucleotides outside the gene matches: 3. Looked up from germline, CDR1 is SGHRS and CDR2 is YFSETQ. CDR3 amino acids: CASSFTGGGETQYF. In nucleotides, the CDR3 is TGCGCCAGCAGCTTTACAGGGGGCGGAGAGACCCAGTACTTC.

The V call is TRBV4-2, the J call TRBJ2-5; D unresolved. Germline V gene lookup returns CDR1 LGHNA and CDR2 YNFKEQ. The CDR3 contains 13 residues. V was clipped by 2 bases and J by 5 bases, with 9 bases between them. CDR3 in DNA: TGTGCCAGCAGCCAAACCGCCGGGGAGACCCAGTACTTC. Protein product: CASSQTAGETQYF.

V usage is TRBV19 and J usage is TRBJ1-2; D is perhaps TRBD1 (5 bases). Germline values: CDR1 LNHDA, CDR2 SQIVND (reference sequence). Between the trimmed V and J ends, which lost 6 bases and 2 bases, there was a span of 13 bases. The CDR3 is made up of 14 amino acids. DNA of the CDR3: TGTGCCAGTAGCCCCAGGGCATACAACTATGGCTACACCTTC. This encodes CASSPRAYNYGYTF.

The chain recombines TRBV5-5 with TRBJ2-1; weak D call: TRBD2 (6 bases). Trimming took off 4 bases at V and 3 bases at J, with 14 bases between the two ends. The CDR3 is 15 amino acids. CDR1 and CDR2 (germline): SGHKS, YYEKEE (reference sequence). CDR3 amino acids: CASSPFSGNYNEQFF. CDR3 DNA: TGTGCCAGCAGCCCTTTTAGCGGAAACTACAATGAGCAGTTCTTC.

This clone was recorded once. The genes are TRBV27 and TRBJ2-1, with 8 bases fitting TRBD1. This CDR3 spans 15 amino acids. The junction had 2 bases not matched to a gene; V was cut back by 2 bases and J by 2 bases. Germline CDR1 and CDR2: MNHEY and SMNVEV (reference sequence). This CDR3 is CASSLTGGTYNEQFF. In nucleotides, the CDR3 is TGTGCCAGCAGTTTAACAGGGGGGACCTACAATGAGCAGTTCTTC.

This chain uses TRBV19 with TRBJ1-2; 9 bases agree with TRBD1. Germline V gene lookup returns CDR1 LNHDA and CDR2 SQIVND (reference sequence). V dropped 6 bases and J dropped 10; count of bases not matched to a gene: 9. The CDR3 extends over 13 amino acids. The CDR3 here is CASSVSGQGNYTF. In DNA, the CDR3 is TGTGCCAGTAGCGTATCGGGACAGGGAAACTACACCTTC.

Notes on this clone: One junction end does not reproduce the germline sequence, and a read error may be involved. This chain uses TRBV15 with TRBJ1-3, with 10 bases identical to TRBD1. This CDR3 region has 13 residues. Germline loops: CDR1 LNHNV, CDR2 YYDKDF (reference sequence). The CDR3 region has the DNA TGTGCCACCAGGGGGACAGGGGCCCTCCAGATAGATTTT. Its protein product is CATRGTGALQIDF.

This chain links TRBV6-5 with TRBJ2-1, with D unclear. The CDR3 totals 15 residues. V was shortened by 7 bases and J by 0 bases, with 13 bases between the two germline ends. Germline V CDR1 and CDR2: MNHEY, SVGAGI. As DNA, the CDR3 is TGTGCCAGCACCAAGAGTGAGAGCTCCTACAATGAGCAGTTCTTC. This sequence encodes CASTKSESSYNEQFF.

Comments on this clone: At one boundary the junction diverges from the germline segment, which might be a read error. This sequence joins TRBV7-9 and TRBJ2-7; 7 bases match TRBD2. The CDR3 is 17 amino acids. Germline CDR1 SEHNR, CDR2 FQNEAQ (reference sequence). The CDR3 DNA sequence: TGTGCCAGCAGATTAGATGGTCCTAGCGGAGCCCCCTACGAGCAGTACTTC. The encoded protein is CASRLDGPSGAPYEQYF.